The 19 T cell receptor beta chains given below trace back to one sample, sequenced in a study of identical twins. Each CDR3 protein gets one entry after TCRdb re-called the 5' RACE reads with MiXCR. The sample has some 590,000 distinct CDR3 sequences; 9% to 10% are singletons. The sample also formed part of further work on yellow fever vaccine responses in identical twins.

Sequencing was performed on PBMCs. The receptors stem from a woman aged 18-29 years in good health.

The chain is built from TRBV6-5 and TRBJ1-5; D is uncertain. Between the trimmed V and J ends, which lost 0 bases and 0 bases, there was a span of 6 bases. CDR1 is MNHEY and CDR2 is SVGAGI in the germline V gene. This CDR3 contains 15 residues. The CDR3 region is CASSYSQDSNQPQHF. CDR3 coding DNA: TGTGCCAGCAGTTACTCTCAAGATAGCAATCAGCCCCAGCATTTT.

This clonotype has just a few counts. The chain links TRBV29-1 to TRBJ2-7; no reliable D call. Germline CDR1 SQVTM, CDR2 ANQGSEA. The CDR3 runs 13 residues. V gave up 2 bases and J gave up 3 bases, with 11 bases separating them. The CDR3 loop reads CSVELTTDYEQYF. The DNA of the CDR3 is TGCAGCGTTGAACTAACAACGGACTACGAGCAGTACTTC.

The table lists this clonotype with a few counts. The rearrangement joins TRBV5-1 to TRBJ2-1; 9 nucleotides match TRBD2. With 3 bases clipped from V and 8 bases from J, the junction kept 9 bases outside the gene matches. CDR1 and CDR2 from the germline V gene are SGHRS and YFSETQ. The CDR3 is 15 amino acids. The DNA of the CDR3 is TGCGCCAGCAGCTGGTCTAGCGGGGCATTCGATGAGCAGTTCTTC. This codes for CASSWSSGAFDEQFF.

This clonotype was seen ten or more times. V gene TRBV6-5 combines with J gene TRBJ1-1, with a possible D match to TRBD1 (5 bases). The germline gives CDR1 MNHEY, CDR2 SVGAGI. V lost 7 bases, J lost 7 bases, and 16 bases lay in between. The CDR3 sequence is 13 residues long. CDR3 protein: CASTLGGGYEAFF. Written as DNA, the CDR3 is TGTGCCAGCACGTTGGGGGGAGGGTATGAAGCTTTCTTT.

The rearrangement links TRBV20-1 to TRBJ2-3, with 10 nucleotides matching TRBD2. From germline, CDR1 is DFQATT and CDR2 SNEGSKA (reference sequence). V lost 4 bases, J lost 2 bases, and 6 bases stayed unmatched. This CDR3 spans 15 amino acids. CDR3 coding DNA: TGCAGTGCTATCAGGCTAGCGGGGGACACAGATACGCAGTATTTT. Protein sequence: CSAIRLAGDTDTQYF.

V usage is TRBV3-1 and J usage is TRBJ2-5; D might be TRBD2 (5 bases). Germline V CDR1 and CDR2: LGHDT, YNNKEL (reference sequence). Trimming removed 3 bases at V and 7 bases at J, with 9 bases between. The CDR3 runs to 12 residues. CDR3 sequence (DNA): TGTGCCAGCAGCCACCCCGCGGGGACCCAGTACTTC. Protein sequence: CASSHPAGTQYF.

This clonotype was detected many times. The V call is TRBV12-3 or TRBV12-4, the J call TRBJ2-2; perhaps TRBD2 as D (6 bases). V lost 7 bases, J lost 3 bases, and 9 bases lay in between. The CDR3 has 13 residues. This CDR3 reads CASTPGDTGELFF. In DNA form, the CDR3 reads TGTGCCAGCACCCCGGGGGACACCGGGGAGCTGTTTTTT.

This clonotype came up many times. The V gene is TRBV12-5, the J gene TRBJ1-1; TRBD1 aligns across 8 bases. The V gene end was trimmed by 1 base and the J gene end by 1 base; junction bases not matched to a gene: 8. Germline CDR1 and CDR2: LGHNT and FRNRAP. CDR3 size: 17 residues. CDR3 amino acids: CASGLEAPGGKNTEAFF. In nucleotides, the CDR3 is TGTGCTAGTGGTTTGGAAGCCCCAGGGGGCAAGAACACTGAAGCTTTCTTT.

The gene calls are TRBV29-1 and TRBJ2-7; D remains ambiguous. The CDR3 extends over 13 amino acids. The V gene lost 6 bases and the J gene lost 2 bases, with 14 bases spanning the gap. CDR1 and CDR2 from the germline V gene are SQVTM and ANQGSEA. The CDR3 protein is CSVVLTTTYEQYF. In nucleotides, the CDR3 is TGCAGCGTGGTCCTGACGACCACCTACGAGCAGTACTTC.

This clonotype was seen only a few times. The chain couples TRBV25-1 to TRBJ2-4; D is perhaps TRBD2 (6 bases). From germline, CDR1 is MGHDK and CDR2 SYGVNS. V dropped 5 bases and J dropped 0 bases, with 20 bases sitting between them. The CDR3 sequence is 18 residues long. CDR3 sequence (DNA): TGTGCCAGCAGTTCCCGGACCTCGGAGGGGCTAGCCAAAAACATTCAGTACTTC. Its protein product is CASSSRTSEGLAKNIQYF.

This clonotype was seen repeatedly, ten times or more. V usage is TRBV15 and J usage is TRBJ2-1, with 8 nucleotides matching TRBD2. From germline, CDR1 is LNHNV and CDR2 YYDKDF (reference sequence). The J segment lost 6 bases and the V segment lost 5 bases, leaving 6 bases of the junction unmatched. The CDR3 consists of 14 residues. In DNA, the CDR3 is TGTGCCACCAGCGTCGGGACTAGATTCAATGAGCAGTTCTTC. Amino acids: CATSVGTRFNEQFF.

This clonotype was counted between two and nine times. The chain joins TRBV5-5 to TRBJ1-4, with a weak D call TRBD1 (5 bases). Germline V gene data show CDR1 as SGHKS and CDR2 as YYEKEE (reference sequence). Trimming took off 2 bases at V and 5 bases at J, with 13 bases between the two ends. CDR3 length: 15 amino acids. The CDR3 sequence: CASSFFRQGNEKLFF. CDR3 coding DNA: TGTGCCAGCAGCTTTTTTCGGCAGGGCAATGAAAAACTGTTTTTT.

This clonotype was picked up a small number of times. The chain carries TRBV28 and TRBJ2-7; 9 bases fit TRBD2. The J segment lost 2 bases and the V segment lost 5 bases, leaving 7 bases of the junction unmatched. This CDR3 region has 15 residues. CDR1 MDHEN and CDR2 SYDVKM come from the germline V gene. The CDR3 spells CASSRGPSGTYEQYF. The CDR3 nucleotides are TGTGCCAGCAGTCGAGGGCCTAGCGGGACCTACGAGCAGTACTTC.

This clonotype was picked up a small number of times. The chain combines TRBV7-9 with TRBJ2-7; D gene uncertain. The V end lost 1 base, the J end lost 6 bases, and 13 bases lay between the germline ends. This CDR3 spans 14 amino acids. The germline V gene encodes CDR1 SEHNR and CDR2 FQNEAQ (reference sequence). Written as DNA, the CDR3 is TGTGCCAGCAGCTTAGGGCAGTCCTTCGTCGAGCAGTACTTC. It specifies CASSLGQSFVEQYF.

This clonotype was detected a few times. The genes are TRBV5-1 and TRBJ2-2; D is uncertain. In germline, CDR1 is SGHRS, CDR2 YFSETQ. The CDR3 extends over 14 amino acids. V lost 4 bases and J lost 0, with 7 bases in between. The CDR3 DNA sequence: TGCGCCAGCAGCGACGCGGCGAACACCGGGGAGCTGTTTTTT. This encodes CASSDAANTGELFF.

Concerning this clonotype: A junction boundary mismatches the germline segment, possibly from a read error. The chain employs TRBV4-2 and TRBJ2-3; D is unclear. Germline V lookup: CDR1 LGHNA, CDR2 YNFKEQ. CDR3 length: 15 residues. DNA of the CDR3: TGTGCCAGCAGACAAGAGCTAGGGCGCACAGATACGCAGTATTTT. It translates to CASRQELGRTDTQYF.

This clonotype was detected only a few times. V is TRBV4-2 and J is TRBJ2-1; TRBD2 is a possible D gene (6 bases). V was trimmed by 1 base and J by 4 bases, leaving 20 bases between them. The germline V gene encodes CDR1 LGHNA and CDR2 YNFKEQ. The CDR3 totals 18 residues. CDR3: CASSQGGVGEETYNEQFF. The DNA for the CDR3 is TGTGCCAGCAGCCAAGGGGGAGTCGGGGAGGAGACTTACAATGAGCAGTTCTTC.

This clonotype came up many times. This chain joins TRBV27 and TRBJ2-2, with a weak D call TRBD1 (6 bases). Trimming took 3 bases from V and 3 from J, leaving 11 bases between them. Germline V gene lookup returns CDR1 MNHEY and CDR2 SMNVEV (reference sequence). The CDR3 is 15 amino acids. CDR3 in DNA: TGTGCCAGCAGTTTGGCAGGGGCGGACACCGGGGAGCTGTTTTTT. Translation: CASSLAGADTGELFF.

This clonotype was counted between two and nine times. The chain uses TRBV6-5 and TRBJ2-3; possible D gene TRBD2, 7 bases. The CDR3 totals 16 residues. CDR1 and CDR2 from the germline V gene are MNHEY and SVGAGI. Trimming removed 0 bases from V and 3 bases from J, with 13 bases in between. In nucleotides, the CDR3 is TGTGCCAGCAGTTACTCGGGGGGGGCCACTACAGATACGCAGTATTTT. This gives the protein CASSYSGGATTDTQYF.